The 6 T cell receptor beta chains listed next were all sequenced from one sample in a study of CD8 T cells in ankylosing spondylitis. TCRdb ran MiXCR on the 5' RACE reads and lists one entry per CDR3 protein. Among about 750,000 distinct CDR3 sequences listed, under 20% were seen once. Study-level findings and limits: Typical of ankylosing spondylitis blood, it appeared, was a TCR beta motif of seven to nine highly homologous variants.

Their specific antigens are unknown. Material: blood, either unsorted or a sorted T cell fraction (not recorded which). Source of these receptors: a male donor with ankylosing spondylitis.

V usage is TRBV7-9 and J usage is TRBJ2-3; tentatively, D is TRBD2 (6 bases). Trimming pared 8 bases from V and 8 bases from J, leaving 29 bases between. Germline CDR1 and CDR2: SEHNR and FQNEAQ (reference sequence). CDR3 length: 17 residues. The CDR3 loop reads CASSRQGDLLPGGTQYF. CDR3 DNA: TGTGCCAGCTCCCGGCAAGGGGACCTCCTACCCGGGGGTACGCAGTATTTT.

The CDR3 nucleotides read TGTGCCAGCAGGTCCCTTCGGGGGCAGGAGACCCAGTACTTC. Translation gives CASRSLRGQETQYF. The chain employs TRBV11-2 and TRBJ2-5, with D tentatively TRBD1 or TRBD2 (6 bases each). The CDR3 runs to 14 residues. Germline assignment: CDR1 SGHAT and CDR2 FQNNGV. With 6 bases removed from V and 5 bases from J, the gap between germline ends came to 16 bases.

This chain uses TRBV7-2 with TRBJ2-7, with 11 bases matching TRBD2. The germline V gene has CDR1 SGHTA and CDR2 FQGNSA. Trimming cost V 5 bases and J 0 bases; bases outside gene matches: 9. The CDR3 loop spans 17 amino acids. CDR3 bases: TGTGCCAGCAGCCCCCGGACTAGCGGGCGCACCTCCTACGAGCAGTACTTC. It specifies CASSPRTSGRTSYEQYF.

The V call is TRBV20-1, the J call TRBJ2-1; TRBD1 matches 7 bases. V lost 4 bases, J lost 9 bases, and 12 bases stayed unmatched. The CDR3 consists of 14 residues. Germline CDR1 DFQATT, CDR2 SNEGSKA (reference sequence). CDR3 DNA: TGCAGTGCTAAACAGGACCTAGCAGGGGGTGAGCAGTTCTTC. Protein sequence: CSAKQDLAGGEQFF.

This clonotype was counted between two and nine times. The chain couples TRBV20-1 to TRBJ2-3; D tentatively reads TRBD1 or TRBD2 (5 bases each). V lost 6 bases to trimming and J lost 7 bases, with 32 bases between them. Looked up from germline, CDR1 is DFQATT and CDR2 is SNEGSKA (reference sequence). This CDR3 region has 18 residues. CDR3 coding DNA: TGCAGTGCGGGGGTCAGGGAATTCCCCCAATTGCCCGTGAATACGCAGTATTTT. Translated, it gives CSAGVREFPQLPVNTQYF.

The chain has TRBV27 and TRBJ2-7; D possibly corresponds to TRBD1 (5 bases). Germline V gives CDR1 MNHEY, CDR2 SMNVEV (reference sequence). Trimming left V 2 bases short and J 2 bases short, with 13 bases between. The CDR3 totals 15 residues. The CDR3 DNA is TGTGCCAGCAGTTTAGGGCAGGGAAGCGCCTACGAGCAGTACTTC. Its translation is CASSLGQGSAYEQYF.